These 32 T cell receptor beta chains came from one sample sequenced in a study of T cells in Graves' hyperthyroidism and ophthalmopathy. Amplification targeted TCR beta CDR3 regions from RNA transcripts. TCR CDR3 regions were first amplified by RT-PCR with HTBI primers. One entry per CDR3 protein results from TCRdb running MiXCR on the multiplex PCR reads. Of about 540,000 distinct CDR3 sequences in the sample, just over 45% were seen once. The sample was peripheral blood or thyroid tissue (not recorded which). The receptors derive from a woman aged 18-30 years with Graves' hyperthyroidism.

This clonotype was recorded at least ten times. The J gene is TRBJ1-2, the V gene TRBV7-8, with a tentative D call TRBD1 (6 bases). With 1 base removed from V and 4 bases from J, the gap between germline ends came to 16 bases. This CDR3 region has 16 residues. The germline gives CDR1 SGHVS, CDR2 FQNEAQ. DNA of the CDR3: TGTGCCAGCAGCTTAGTTGCCCGTGGGACAACCTATGGCTACACCTTC. Its protein is CASSLVARGTTYGYTF.

This clonotype was detected many times. This chain joins TRBV20-1 and TRBJ1-1, with D unresolved. The germline CDR1 and CDR2 sequences are DFQATT and SNEGSKA (reference sequence). This CDR3 comprises 12 residues. The V gene lost 3 bases and the J gene lost 1 base, with 6 bases spanning the gap. The CDR3: CSASRQNTEAFF. CDR3 sequence (DNA): TGCAGTGCTAGCCGACAGAACACTGAAGCTTTCTTT.

In this sample, this clonotype turned up many times. The J gene is TRBJ1-1, the V gene TRBV7-3; D remains ambiguous. There are 13 residues in the CDR3. V lost 5 bases, J lost 1 base, and 8 bases lay in between. Germline V gene data show CDR1 as SGHTA and CDR2 as FQGTGA. In nucleotides, the CDR3 is TGTGCCAGCAGCCGACTCCCGAACACTGAAGCTTTCTTT. It encodes CASSRLPNTEAFF. The full variable domain, with the rest looked up from reference TRBV7-3 and TRBJ1-1, is GAGVSQTPSNKVTEKGKYVELRCDPISGHTALYWYRQSLGQGPEFLIYFQGTGAADDSGLPNDRFFAVRPEGSVSTLKIQRTERGDSAVYLCASSRLPNTEAFFGQGTRLTVV.

About this clonotype: The missing conserved phenylalanine or tryptophan at the end of this CDR3 makes a read error likely. The rearrangement links TRBV7-3 to TRBJ1-1; D is unclear. The germline V gene encodes CDR1 SGHTA and CDR2 FQGTGA. V was pared by 3 bases and J by 6 bases, with 11 bases between. The CDR3 is made up of 13 amino acids. Here the CDR3 DNA reads TGTGCCAGCAGCTTCGCCCCACGGGCTGAAGCTTTCCTT. Its translation is CASSFAPRAEAFL.

This clonotype was found many times. A junction end diverges from the germline sequence, so it may reflect a read error. V usage is TRBV10-3 and J usage is TRBJ1-5; no definite D call. This CDR3 spans 18 amino acids. The germline V gene encodes CDR1 ENHRY and CDR2 SYGVKD. The CDR3 DNA is TGTGCCAGCAGTGCCTTTCTGGACCGGACTTATAGCAATCAGCCCCAGCATTTT. Translation gives CASSAFLDRTYSNQPQHF.

Concerning this clonotype itself: One end of the junction is discordant with germline, which a read error may explain. V usage is TRBV19 and J usage is TRBJ2-5; TRBD1 matches at 9 bases. This CDR3 has 13 amino acids. Germline lookup yields CDR1 LNHDA and CDR2 SQIVND (reference sequence). In DNA, the CDR3 is TGTGCCAGTAGTATTCTACCGGGACAGGGATTTTCCTTC. Amino acid sequence: CASSILPGQGFSF.

In regard to this clonotype: Since a much larger clone is just one base distant, this may be a read error. Likely a read error: the CDR3 ends without its conserved phenylalanine or tryptophan. The CDR3, as DNA: TGTGCCACCAGTGATTTGCCCGGGATCCAAGAGACCCAGTACCTC. Its translation: CATSDLPGIQETQYL. V and J are TRBV24-1 and TRBJ2-5; TRBD2 might be the D (5 bases). The germline gives CDR1 KGHDR, CDR2 SFDVKD. V lost 0 bases, J lost 1 base, and 8 bases lay in between. CDR3 length: 15 residues.

The rearrangement links TRBV7-3 to TRBJ2-7; TRBD2 matches at 12 bases. The CDR3 length is 16 residues. Germline V gene lookup returns CDR1 SGHTA and CDR2 FQGTGA. Trimming at V came to 4 bases and at J to 2 bases, leaving 6 bases not matched to a gene. The CDR3 spells CASSSGLAGITYEQYF. Here the CDR3 DNA reads TGTGCCAGCAGCTCGGGACTAGCGGGTATTACCTACGAGCAGTACTTC.

The chain has TRBV7-9 and TRBJ1-5; 10 nucleotides align to TRBD1. The CDR3 has 16 amino acids. Trimming took 1 base from V and 4 from J; bases not matched to a gene: 4. Germline assignment: CDR1 SEHNR and CDR2 FQNEAQ (reference sequence). The DNA for the CDR3 is TGTGCCAGCAGCTTAGGGGACAGGGGAGGAAATCAGCCCCAGCATTTT. Translated, it gives CASSLGDRGGNQPQHF.

This clonotype was recorded once. This rearrangement joins TRBV5-1 to TRBJ2-7, with D perhaps TRBD1 (5 bases). V was shortened by 5 bases and J by 1 base, with 13 bases between the two germline ends. Per the germline V gene, CDR1 is SGHRS and CDR2 is YFSETQ. There are 14 residues in the CDR3. The CDR3 nucleotides are TGCGCCAGCAGGGTTCAGGGTGGATCCTACGAGCAGTACTTC. Translating gives CASRVQGGSYEQYF.

The table lists this clonotype with many counts. The chain recombines TRBV7-9 with TRBJ1-6; D ambiguous. Germline V gives CDR1 SEHNR, CDR2 FQNEAQ (reference sequence). V lost 4 bases to trimming and J lost 7 bases, with 11 bases between them. CDR3 length: 14 residues. The CDR3 sequence is CASSSFSENSPLHF. The CDR3 nucleotides are TGTGCCAGCAGCTCCTTTTCCGAGAATTCACCCCTCCACTTT.

This chain joins TRBV10-3 and TRBJ1-4; D is unclear. The CDR3 has 13 amino acids. Germline V gene lookup returns CDR1 ENHRY and CDR2 SYGVKD. Trimming took 6 bases from V and 7 from J, leaving 12 bases between them. The CDR3 reads CAIRSLGSEKLFF. For the CDR3, the DNA is TGTGCCATCAGGTCGTTGGGGAGTGAAAAACTGTTTTTT.

The rearrangement uses TRBV24-1 and TRBJ1-5, with D possibly TRBD1 on 6 matching bases. The CDR3 contains 15 residues. V was cut by 2 bases and J by 2 bases, with 9 bases left in between. Germline V gene lookup returns CDR1 KGHDR and CDR2 SFDVKD. The CDR3 DNA reads as TGTGCCACCAGTGATTCTCACAGGGGCAATCAGCCCCAGCATTTT. This codes for CATSDSHRGNQPQHF.

The gene calls are TRBV10-3 and TRBJ2-5, with D perhaps matching TRBD2 (6 bases). The germline V gene encodes CDR1 ENHRY and CDR2 SYGVKD. Trimming pared 10 bases from V and 4 bases from J, leaving 22 bases between. The CDR3 runs to 15 residues. The CDR3 DNA reads TGTGCCAGCCTACGTTTTGGCGGGGCGGTAGAGACCCAGTACTTC. Translating it yields CASLRFGGAVETQYF.

This clonotype was seen a single time. The chain combines TRBV29-1 with TRBJ1-1; the D is unclear. This CDR3 region has 13 residues. The germline V gene has CDR1 SQVTM and CDR2 ANQGSEA. V was cut by 8 bases and J by 4 bases, with 17 bases left in between. CDR3 DNA: TGCAGCCACCGAGGCGGGAGTAGCACTGAAGCTTTCTTT. Translating gives CSHRGGSSTEAFF.

The chain joins TRBV7-9 to TRBJ1-2; 7 bases are a match to TRBD1. Germline trimming cut 5 bases from V and 1 base from J; bases unmatched to any gene: 10. The CDR3 is made up of 16 amino acids. Germline V CDR1 and CDR2: SEHNR, FQNEAQ (reference sequence). CDR3 sequence (DNA): TGTGCCAGCAGCCCAGACCCGGGACAGATTAACTATGGCTACACCTTC. Residues: CASSPDPGQINYGYTF.

This clonotype was seen only a few times. The V gene is TRBV19, the J gene TRBJ1-2; the D is unclear. This CDR3 comprises 14 residues. The V end was cut by 3 bases, the J end by 4 bases, with 12 bases between. The germline V gene has CDR1 LNHDA and CDR2 SQIVND (reference sequence). This chain's CDR3 is CASSIAARIYGYTF. CDR3 in DNA: TGTGCCAGTAGTATTGCAGCGAGGATCTATGGCTACACCTTC.

To note about this clonotype: Because the CDR3 is missing its conserved closing phenylalanine or tryptophan, this is likely a read error. The chain links TRBV20-1 to TRBJ1-3, with D uncertain. CDR1 DFQATT and CDR2 SNEGSKA come from the germline V gene (reference sequence). The CDR3 runs to 16 residues. Trimming removed 1 base from V and 0 bases from J, with 13 bases in between. The DNA for the CDR3 is TGCAGTGCTAGAGCCAACAGTTGGAGCTCTGGAAACACCATATATTTA. Its protein product is CSARANSWSSGNTIYL.

The sample holds a few counts of this clonotype. The rearrangement uses TRBV5-1 and TRBJ1-1, with unresolved D. V was trimmed by 0 bases and J by 7 bases, leaving 10 bases between them. Looked up from germline, CDR1 is SGHRS and CDR2 is YFSETQ. The CDR3 totals 13 residues. The CDR3 coding sequence is TGCGCCAGCAGCTTGGAATTCGGACTTGAAGCTTTCTTT. It is translated as CASSLEFGLEAFF.

The gene calls are TRBV25-1 and TRBJ2-7; 9 bases match TRBD2. V trimming: 5 bases; J trimming: 0 bases; junction bases outside the gene matches: 5. CDR3 length: 15 residues. The germline V gene has CDR1 MGHDK and CDR2 SYGVNS. Here the CDR3 reads CASSQGLAHSYEQYF. The CDR3 DNA reads TGTGCCAGCAGTCAAGGACTAGCGCACTCCTACGAGCAGTACTTC.

Concerning this clonotype itself: A much larger clone is a single base away; this may be a read error. The chain uses TRBV7-9 and TRBJ2-7, with a tentative D call TRBD2 (6 bases). The CDR3 loop spans 16 amino acids. The germline CDR1 and CDR2 sequences are SEHNR and FQNEAQ (reference sequence). The CDR3 region has the DNA TGTGCCAGCAGCCCACCCGGGGCCAGGGAGGCCTACGAGCAGTCCTTC. Its protein is CASSPPGAREAYEQSF.

This rearrangement joins TRBV20-1 to TRBJ1-1; D may be TRBD1 (5 bases). This CDR3 has 13 residues. The germline CDR1 and CDR2 sequences are DFQATT and SNEGSKA (reference sequence). Trimming stripped 5 bases from V and 11 bases from J, with 21 bases between. In nucleotides, the CDR3 is TGCAGTGCTTCACTGGTGGGGACCCTGACTGCTTTCTTT. This codes for CSASLVGTLTAFF.

This clonotype has a count of ten or more. This sequence joins TRBV25-1 and TRBJ1-2; a possible D gene is TRBD1 (5 bases). The CDR3 is 13 amino acids. V gave up 6 bases and J gave up 7 bases, with 15 bases separating them. The germline gives CDR1 MGHDK, CDR2 SYGVNS. The CDR3 sequence: CASSQTVAPGYTF. CDR3 in DNA: TGTGCCAGCAGCCAGACAGTGGCCCCTGGCTACACCTTC.

The rearrangement joins TRBV6-1 to TRBJ2-7; TRBD2 aligns across 10 bases. Germline-derived CDR1 and CDR2 are MNHNS and SASEGT. The V gene end was trimmed by 6 bases and the J gene end by 0 bases; junction bases not matched to a gene: 11. The CDR3 loop spans 17 amino acids. The CDR3 loop is CASSPRLAGAFSYEQYF. The CDR3 nucleotides are TGTGCCAGCAGCCCCCGACTAGCGGGTGCCTTCTCCTACGAGCAGTACTTC.

This clonotype has at least ten counts. V and J are TRBV29-1 and TRBJ1-2; a weak D match, TRBD1 (5 bases). V was trimmed by 3 bases and J by 4 bases, leaving 9 bases between them. CDR3 length equals 12 residues. Per germline, CDR1 SQVTM and CDR2 ANQGSEA. CDR3 nucleotides: TGCAGCGTTGATGCAGGGCTCTATGGCTACACCTTC. It encodes CSVDAGLYGYTF.

The chain carries TRBV2 and TRBJ2-7, with TRBD1 as a possible D gene (6 bases). V was cut by 3 bases and J by 1 base, with 10 bases left in between. Germline CDR1 is SNHLY and CDR2 is FYNNEI. There are 14 residues in the CDR3. The CDR3 sequence is CASSDKTGSYEQYF. The CDR3 DNA sequence: TGTGCCAGCAGTGATAAAACAGGGTCCTACGAGCAGTACTTC.

For this clonotype: An end of the junction differs from the germline gene, which may be a read error. The chain recombines TRBV10-3 with TRBJ2-7; 10 positions match TRBD1. Germline assignment: CDR1 ENHRY and CDR2 SYGVKD. The CDR3 consists of 14 residues. DNA of the CDR3: TGTGCCAGCAGTTACGGGACAGGGGAGGTCGAGCAGTACTTC. Its protein product is CASSYGTGEVEQYF.

This chain links TRBV20-1 with TRBJ1-6, with a tentative D call TRBD1 (6 bases). This CDR3 comprises 13 residues. The germline V and J ends were trimmed by 6 bases and 10 bases, with 16 bases remaining between them. Germline V gives CDR1 DFQATT, CDR2 SNEGSKA (reference sequence). CDR3 loop: CSALHTGKSPLHF. The CDR3 DNA reads TGCAGTGCCCTTCACACAGGGAAGTCACCCCTCCACTTT.

This chain joins TRBV19 and TRBJ1-2; 9 nucleotides match TRBD1. The CDR3 is made up of 15 amino acids. Trimming at V came to 5 bases and at J to 4 bases, leaving 8 bases not matched to a gene. Germline loops: CDR1 LNHDA, CDR2 SQIVND (reference sequence). Here the CDR3 reads CASSEYRGPGYGYTF. CDR3 sequence (DNA): TGTGCCAGTAGTGAATACAGGGGGCCGGGCTATGGCTACACCTTC.

This clonotype showed up just a few times. The V call is TRBV5-1, the J call TRBJ2-5; D remains ambiguous. Trimming shortened V by 5 bases and J by 2 bases, and 4 bases separated the two germline ends. CDR1 and CDR2 from the germline V gene are SGHRS and YFSETQ. The length of the CDR3 is 11 residues. CDR3 sequence reads: CASSWQETQYF. CDR3 bases: TGCGCCAGCAGTTGGCAAGAGACCCAGTACTTC. Together with reference TRBV5-1 and TRBJ2-5, the CDR3 gives the full variable domain: KAGVTQTPRYLIKTRGQQVTLSCSPISGHRSVSWYQQTPGQGLQFLFEYFSETQRNKGNFPGRFSGRQFSNSRSEMNVSTLELGDSALYLCASSWQETQYFGPGTRLLVL.

This clonotype has at least ten counts. CDR3 sequence: CATSRVGGSGELFF. CDR3 bases: TGTGCCACCAGCAGAGTAGGGGGGAGCGGGGAGCTGTTTTTT. V usage is TRBV15 and J usage is TRBJ2-2, with D tentatively TRBD1 or TRBD2 (6 bases each). V gave up 1 base and J gave up 7 bases, with 10 bases separating them. Per germline, CDR1 LNHNV and CDR2 YYDKDF (reference sequence). There are 14 residues in the CDR3.

Only a few counts were recorded for this clonotype. The rearrangement links TRBV20-1 to TRBJ1-1, with TRBD1 as a possible D gene (6 bases). Germline V gene data show CDR1 as DFQATT and CDR2 as SNEGSKA (reference sequence). V was pared by 6 bases and J by 3 bases, with 17 bases between. The CDR3 loop spans 14 amino acids. CDR3 coding DNA: TGCAGTGCCCCGGACAGCCGGTGGGACACTGAAGCTTTCTTT. It is translated as CSAPDSRWDTEAFF.